The next 12 T cell receptor beta chains were all read from a single sample in a study of blood T cells in healthy people across ages. Primed by a sample-barcoded 5' primer and a J-beta primer mix, a second PCR proceeded for 7 to 11 cycles. A single record per CDR3 protein comes from TCRdb applying MiXCR to the 5' RACE reads. The sample lists over 750,000 distinct CDR3 sequences, 25% occurring once. The same sample was also studied in work on T cells of mothers and their children.

Sequenced material: blood. These receptors all stem from a boy aged 5-17 years in good health.

There are a few counts of this clonotype. The chain couples TRBV3-1 to TRBJ2-3; 8 positions match TRBD1. Per the germline V gene, CDR1 is LGHDT and CDR2 is YNNKEL (reference sequence). The CDR3 contains 16 residues. Trimming took 0 bases from V and 3 from J; bases not matched to a gene: 5. The chain's CDR3 is CASSQDPRTGTDTQYF. The DNA of the CDR3 is TGTGCCAGCAGCCAAGATCCTCGGACAGGGACAGATACGCAGTATTTT.

V is TRBV6-6 and J is TRBJ2-7; D is possibly TRBD1 or TRBD2 (5 bases each). Trimming cost V 5 bases and J 4 bases, with 12 bases left between them. The CDR3 contains 13 residues. Looked up from germline, CDR1 is MNHNY and CDR2 is SVGAGI (reference sequence). CDR3 sequence reads: CASSRDPIYEQYF. CDR3 nucleotides: TGTGCCAGCAGTCGGGACCCCATTTACGAGCAGTACTTC.

The rearrangement links TRBV29-1 to TRBJ1-3, with D unresolved. Trimming left V 4 bases short and J 4 bases short, with 20 bases between. This CDR3 has 16 residues. Germline V gene lookup returns CDR1 SQVTM and CDR2 ANQGSEA. CDR3 sequence: CSVGVRVRESGNTIYF. The CDR3, as DNA: TGCAGCGTTGGTGTGAGGGTCCGAGAATCCGGAAACACCATATATTTT.

V gene TRBV7-8 combines with J gene TRBJ2-5, with D maybe TRBD2 (7 bases). CDR1 is SGHVS and CDR2 is FQNEAQ in the germline V gene. The V gene lost 4 bases and the J gene lost 1 base, with 16 bases spanning the gap. The CDR3 extends over 16 amino acids. CDR3 DNA sequence: TGTGCCAGCAGCTCCCGTATGGGGGGGCCCCAAGAGACCCAGTACTTC. Translated: CASSSRMGGPQETQYF.

This clonotype was picked up a small number of times. The rearrangement joins TRBV12-3 or TRBV12-4 to TRBJ1-1; D gene uncertain. Trimming shortened V by 4 bases and J by 3 bases, and 9 bases separated the two germline ends. The CDR3 contains 13 residues. The CDR3, as DNA: TGTGCCAGCAGTTCGTCGGGGTACACTGAAGCTTTCTTT. Protein: CASSSSGYTEAFF.

The J gene is TRBJ2-5, the V gene TRBV28; D unresolved. V was pared by 2 bases and J by 0 bases, with 10 bases between. The CDR3 contains 15 residues. Germline lookup yields CDR1 MDHEN and CDR2 SYDVKM. The CDR3: CASSLGLPYQETQYF. As DNA, the CDR3 is TGTGCCAGCAGTTTAGGGCTCCCGTACCAAGAGACCCAGTACTTC. The full variable domain, with the rest looked up from reference TRBV28 and TRBJ2-5, is DVKVTQSSRYLVKRTGEKVFLECVQDMDHENMFWYRQDPGLGLRLIYFSYDVKMKEKGDIPEGYSVSREKKERFSLILESASTNQTSMYLCASSLGLPYQETQYFGPGTRLLVL.

This clonotype has more than one count but fewer than ten. A junction end diverges from the germline sequence, so it may reflect a read error. The V gene is TRBV7-8, the J gene TRBJ2-5; D gene unclear. The end of the DNA is better explained by TRBJ2-7, so the J call may be wrong. This CDR3 has 13 amino acids. CDR1 SGHVS and CDR2 FQNEAQ come from the germline V gene. This CDR3 is CAISLESSYEQYF. For the CDR3, the DNA is TGTGCCATCAGCTTAGAAAGCTCCTACGAGCAGTACTTC.

This clonotype was picked up a small number of times. V is TRBV15 and J is TRBJ2-7; D is unclear. Germline V gives CDR1 LNHNV, CDR2 YYDKDF (reference sequence). This CDR3 is built from 14 residues. The V end was cut by 0 bases, the J end by 1 base, with 7 bases between. The CDR3 bases are TGTGCCACCAGCAGAGACAGGATTTCCTACGAGCAGTACTTC. Its protein product is CATSRDRISYEQYF.

On this clonotype: The junction does not match germline at one end; this may be a read error. The rearrangement uses TRBV3-1 and TRBJ2-5; 8 bases line up with TRBD1. CDR3 length: 16 amino acids. Germline V gene data show CDR1 as LGHDT and CDR2 as YNNKEL (reference sequence). The CDR3 sequence: CACSPTMDRVGETQYF. In nucleotides, the CDR3 is TGTGCCTGCAGCCCTACGATGGACAGGGTCGGAGAGACCCAGTACTTC.

Concerning this clonotype: A read error may produce the germline difference seen at one junction end. The chain has TRBV10-3 and TRBJ2-5, with 7 bases fitting TRBD1. The CDR3 contains 14 residues. Germline V lookup: CDR1 ENHRY, CDR2 SYGVKD. CDR3 loop: CAIREGTEQETQCF. CDR3 in DNA: TGTGCCATCCGCGAGGGGACAGAACAAGAGACCCAGTGCTTC.

The CDR3 is CASSFSGQGKLAYEQYF. DNA for the CDR3: TGTGCCAGCAGTTTCTCGGGACAGGGGAAACTCGCCTACGAGCAGTACTTC. This chain joins TRBV28 and TRBJ2-5, with 10 bases fitting TRBD1. The better agreement between TRBJ2-7 and the DNA end casts doubt on the J call. Germline V gives CDR1 MDHEN, CDR2 SYDVKM. The CDR3 is 17 residues long.

The chain joins TRBV5-1 to TRBJ2-5; D is unclear. Germline CDR1 SGHRS, CDR2 YFSETQ. V lost 2 bases to trimming and J lost 5 bases, with 10 bases between them. The CDR3 runs to 13 residues. This chain's CDR3 is CASSFLPGETQYF. CDR3 bases: TGCGCCAGCAGCTTTCTTCCCGGGGAGACCCAGTACTTC. The full variable domain, its missing parts supplied by reference TRBV5-1 and TRBJ2-5, is KAGVTQTPRYLIKTRGQQVTLSCSPISGHRSVSWYQQTPGQGLQFLFEYFSETQRNKGNFPGRFSGRQFSNSRSEMNVSTLELGDSALYLCASSFLPGETQYFGPGTRLLVL.